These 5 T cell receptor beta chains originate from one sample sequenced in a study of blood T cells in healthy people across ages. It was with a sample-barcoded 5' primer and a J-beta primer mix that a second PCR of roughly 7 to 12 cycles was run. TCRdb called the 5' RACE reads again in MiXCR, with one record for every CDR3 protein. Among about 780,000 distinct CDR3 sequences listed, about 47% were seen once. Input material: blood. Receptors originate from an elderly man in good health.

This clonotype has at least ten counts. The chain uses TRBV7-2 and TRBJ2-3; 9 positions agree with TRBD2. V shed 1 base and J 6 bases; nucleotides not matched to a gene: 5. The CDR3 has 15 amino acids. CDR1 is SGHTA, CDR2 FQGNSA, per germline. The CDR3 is CASSLGGRAIDTQYF. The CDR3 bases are TGTGCCAGCAGCTTAGGCGGGAGGGCCATCGATACGCAGTATTTT. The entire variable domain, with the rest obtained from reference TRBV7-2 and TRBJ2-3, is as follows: GAGVSQSPSNKVTEKGKDVELRCDPISGHTALYWYRQSLGQGLEFLIYFQGNSAPDKSGLPSDRFSAERTGGSVSTLTIQRTQQEDSAVYLCASSLGGRAIDTQYFGPGTRLTVL.

In DNA form, the CDR3 reads TGTGCCAGCAGCTCGGACAGGGGCCCGGAGACCCAGTACTTC. It codes for CASSSDRGPETQYF. The rearrangement links TRBV7-2 to TRBJ2-5, with 9 bases identical to TRBD1. V dropped 4 bases and J dropped 5; count of bases not matched to a gene: 5. This CDR3 has 14 residues. In germline, CDR1 is SGHTA, CDR2 FQGNSA.

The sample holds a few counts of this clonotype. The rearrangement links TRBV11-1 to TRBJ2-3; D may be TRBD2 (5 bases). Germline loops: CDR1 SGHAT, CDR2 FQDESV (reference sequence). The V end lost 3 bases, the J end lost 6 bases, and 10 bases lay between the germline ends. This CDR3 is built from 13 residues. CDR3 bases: TGTGCCAGCAGCTTCCTCGGGGTGGATACGCAGTATTTT. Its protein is CASSFLGVDTQYF.

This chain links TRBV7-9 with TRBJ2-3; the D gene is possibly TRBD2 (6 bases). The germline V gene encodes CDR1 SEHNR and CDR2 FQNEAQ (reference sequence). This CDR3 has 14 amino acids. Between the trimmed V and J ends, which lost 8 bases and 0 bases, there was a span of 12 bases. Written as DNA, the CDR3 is TGTGCCAGCGGAGGGGTCTCTAGCACAGATACGCAGTATTTT. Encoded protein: CASGGVSSTDTQYF.

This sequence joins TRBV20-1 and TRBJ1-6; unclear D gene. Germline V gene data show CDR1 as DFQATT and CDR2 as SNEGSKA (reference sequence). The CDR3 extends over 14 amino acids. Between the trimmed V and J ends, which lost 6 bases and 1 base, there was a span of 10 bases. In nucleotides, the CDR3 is TGCAGTGCAGAACAGAGGTCCTATAATTCACCCCTCCACTTT. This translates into CSAEQRSYNSPLHF.